The table lists the clone carrying this T cell receptor beta chain with a few counts. What it recognizes is unknown. Combining a sample-barcoded 5' primer with a J-beta primer mix, a second PCR ran for 7 to 11 cycles. TCRdb reprocessed the 5' RACE reads via MiXCR and lists one record per CDR3 protein. This sample has 1.5 million to 2 million distinct CDR3 sequences, with under 30% found just once. The germline V gene encodes CDR1 LNHNV and CDR2 YYDKDF (reference sequence). The CDR3 loop spans 15 amino acids. With V trimmed by 5 bases and J by 0 bases, 6 bases remained unmatched. This entry is derived from a study of blood T cells in healthy people across ages. General study results and limits: TCR beta diversity was tightly associated with the proportion of naive T cells.

Peripheral blood was drawn, roughly 10 milliliters per donor. Each sample had at least 7 million PBMCs isolated. The origin of this receptor is a woman aged 25 to 39 in good health. The rearrangement links TRBV15 to TRBJ1-1, with 7 bases fitting TRBD1. The sample consisted of blood. This CDR3 is CATSGVTGMNTEAFF. The CDR3 nucleotides are TGTGCCACCAGCGGAGTGACAGGGATGAACACTGAAGCTTTCTTT.